The T cell receptor (beta chain) under discussion was sequenced for a study of blood T cell repertoires in COVID-19 (dated by TCRdb to the early 2020s). For the wider study: Samples covering the acute and convalescent phases of COVID-19 were provided by collaborators in the United States, Italy and Spain. The prospective study material was composed of cDNA or gDNA derived from T cells, B-cell-depleted T cells, or PBMCs. Subjects who had been exposed to COVID-19, were actively infected with it, or had recovered from it provided the deeply sampled blood TCRbeta repertoires that made up the dataset. The repertoires were released in a freely available public database meant as a resource for research on the immune response to SARS-CoV-2. Samples were obtained from the ongoing ImmuneRACE study (first 160 participants) and from over 1,000 subjects provided by 6 global collaborators. Nearly every sample came with metadata listing a de-identified subject ID, COVID-19 status, age in years and sex. HLA class I and class II types, where available, came from metadata supplied by the sample provider rather than from assay-based typing. Broader findings and caveats from the paper: The amount of clinical and demographic metadata varied by source and participant and was provided uncurated.

The germline V gene specifies MNHEY as CDR1 and SVGAGI as CDR2. The CDR3 sequence holds 14 residues, the cysteine and phenylalanine included. Only the CDR3 DNA stays, 42 bases, in frame from base 1. Relative to germline, V is missing 5 bases and J is missing 7 bases, with 10 bases of the junction outside any gene match. The collaborating institutions used their own protocols to collect whole blood in K2EDTA tubes. Collaborator samples were shipped for TCRbeta analysis as frozen whole blood, isolated PBMCs, or DNA extracted from either sample type. TCRbeta CDR3 regions were amplified from genomic DNA by means of the immunoSEQ Assay, a bias-controlled multiplex PCR. In the authors' own workflow: The number of nucleated cells in each sample was estimated from the amplification of reference gene primers within the assay. Sequence reads were collapsed and filtered to measure the absolute abundance of every unique TCRbeta CDR3 rearrangement. Productive Simpson clonality was computed per sample as the square root of Simpson's diversity index over productive rearrangements. In TCRdb, the immuneACCESS table is reduced to in-frame sequences with V and J assigned. These tables do not hold every clone; where another copy was compared, an unresolved V gene accounts for under half, and the others remain unexplained. Clone size and the V and J calls come from that table; the DNA yielded D and trimming. The sample profile shows 250,000 or so clones; 83% of them were found once. Of the sample, more than 5.5% is held by the ten largest clones.

Remarks on this clone: The target of this receptor is not known. No base quality information exists; no much larger clone differs at one position.

Input material: peripheral blood. The sequence is built from TRBV6-5 and TRBJ2-7, and 8 bases in between align with TRBD1. The TCR was taken from a human donor in a cohort sampled during active COVID-19. DNA sequence: TGTGCCAGCAGTACGGGACAGGTGGAGGGGGAGCAGTACTTC. It specifies CASSTGQVEGEQYF.